Following are 7 T cell receptor beta chains from one sample sequenced in a study of blood T cell repertoires in COVID-19. The data were produced by immunoSEQ multiplex PCR, yet TCRdb's version contains in-frame clones alone and is incomplete. The sample holds approximately 97,000 clones, roughly 86% seen once. Sequenced material: peripheral blood. Receptors were obtained from a man aged 50 or older with active or convalescent COVID-19.

The rearrangement uses TRBV9 and TRBJ2-3; TRBD1 aligns across 10 bases. Germline V lookup: CDR1 SGDLS, CDR2 YYNGEE. The CDR3 sequence is 17 residues long. V shed 0 bases, J shed 1 base, and the junction held 5 bases outside the gene matches. The CDR3 sequence: CASSVGPGTGGTDTQYF. CDR3 sequence (DNA): TGTGCCAGCAGCGTAGGCCCCGGGACAGGGGGCACAGATACGCAGTATTTT.

The sample holds a few counts of this clone. This sequence joins TRBV29-1 and TRBJ2-5, with 7 positions matching TRBD2. Trimming took 4 bases from V and 2 from J; bases not matched to a gene: 7. The CDR3 spans 14 residues. Germline V gene sequence: CDR1 SQVTM, CDR2 ANQGSEA. The CDR3 DNA follows: TGCAGCGTTGTTCGCTCTAGCGGACAAGAGACCCAGTACTTC. Protein product: CSVVRSSGQETQYF.

The chain has TRBV3-1 (or the pseudogene TRBV3-2) and TRBJ1-1; D not certain. Trimming removed 4 bases at V and 1 base at J, with 7 bases between. Germline-derived CDR1 and CDR2 are LGHDT and YNNKEL (reference sequence). The CDR3 is 13 amino acids. In DNA form, the CDR3 reads TGTGCCAGCAGCCGTCCGGGGAACACTGAAGCTTTCTTT. Translation: CASSRPGNTEAFF.

V and J are TRBV27 and TRBJ2-1; 7 bases fit TRBD2. The CDR3 consists of 15 residues. Looked up from germline, CDR1 is MNHEY and CDR2 is SMNVEV (reference sequence). J was trimmed by 0 bases and V by 6 bases; bases with no gene match: 5. CDR3 DNA sequence: TGTGCCAGCAGCTCTTGGGGGGGCTCCTACAATGAGCAGTTCTTC. Translating gives CASSSWGGSYNEQFF.

V usage is TRBV30 and J usage is TRBJ2-7; 9 nucleotides match TRBD1. V was pared by 4 bases and J by 6 bases, with 10 bases of the junction left unmatched. CDR3 length: 14 amino acids. CDR1 and CDR2 from the germline V gene are GTSNPN and SVGIG (reference sequence). The CDR3 reads CAWTSHRDRAEQYF. In DNA, the CDR3 is TGTGCCTGGACTTCACATCGGGACAGGGCCGAGCAGTACTTC.

The rearrangement links TRBV6-5 to TRBJ2-5; D perhaps matches TRBD2 (6 bases). The CDR3 runs to 16 residues. The V end was cut by 2 bases, the J end by 0 bases, with 13 bases between. The germline V gene has CDR1 MNHEY and CDR2 SVGAGI. CDR3 loop: CASSYEGTSNQETQYF. The CDR3 nucleotides read TGTGCCAGCAGTTACGAGGGAACTAGCAACCAAGAGACCCAGTACTTC.

The chain couples TRBV6-5 to TRBJ1-6; the match to TRBD1 covers 7 bases. Germline trimming cut 2 bases from V and 8 bases from J; bases unmatched to any gene: 6. The CDR3 extends over 15 amino acids. CDR1 is MNHEY, CDR2 SVGAGI, per germline. The CDR3: CASSYIWDSDSPLHF. CDR3 nucleotide sequence: TGTGCCAGCAGTTACATCTGGGACAGTGATTCACCCCTCCACTTT.